A single sample gave rise to the 5 T cell receptor beta chains below, sequenced in a study of blood T cells in healthy people across ages (dated by TCRdb to 2013 to 2016). The library was made by 5' RACE. Sequencing was carried out with an Illumina HiSeq 2500. A second PCR of roughly 7 to 11 cycles was performed with a sample-barcoded 5' primer and a J-beta primer mix. In TCRdb, the public reads were trimmed at Q25 with fastp and aligned with MiXCR, with productive beta chains retained. All rows with the same CDR3 protein become a single entry with the most common DNA and genes. The sample has over 1.5 million distinct CDR3 sequences on record, roughly 49% of them singletons. The ten largest clonotypes hold 2% to 2.5% of the sample. Sequenced input: blood. The receptors come from a woman in her thirties or forties in good health.

The chain has TRBV5-5 and TRBJ1-2, with TRBD1 matching 7 bases. The V gene end was trimmed by 4 bases and the J gene end by 3 bases; junction bases not matched to a gene: 6. Germline-derived CDR1 and CDR2 are SGHKS and YYEKEE (reference sequence). The CDR3 totals 14 residues. CDR3 loop: CASSSRGNDYGYTF. CDR3 in DNA: TGTGCCAGCAGCAGCAGGGGGAACGACTATGGCTACACCTTC.

The chain uses TRBV15 and TRBJ1-2, with no clear D. The germline CDR1 and CDR2 sequences are LNHNV and YYDKDF (reference sequence). The ends were cut back, 0 bases at V and 0 bases at J, with 5 bases in the middle. The CDR3 totals 14 residues. The CDR3 sequence: CATSRDYSNYGYTF. The CDR3 coding sequence is TGTGCCACCAGCAGAGACTACTCTAACTATGGCTACACCTTC.

The chain uses TRBV20-1 and TRBJ2-3; 12 bases map to TRBD1. Germline CDR1 and CDR2: DFQATT and SNEGSKA (reference sequence). V lost 6 bases and J lost 2; bases outside the gene matches: 12. This CDR3 has 17 amino acids. The chain's CDR3 is CSASGQGAVAPTDTQYF. CDR3 DNA sequence: TGCAGTGCGTCGGGACAGGGGGCTGTCGCTCCCACAGATACGCAGTATTTT.

The chain uses TRBV6-5 and TRBJ1-2; maybe TRBD1 (5 bases). Germline lookup yields CDR1 MNHEY and CDR2 SVGAGI. V was cut by 6 bases and J by 8 bases, with 19 bases left in between. CDR3 size: 14 residues. CDR3 sequence: CASRPRTGIGGYTF. CDR3 DNA: TGTGCCAGCAGACCACGAACAGGAATTGGGGGCTACACCTTC.

The V call is TRBV27, the J call TRBJ1-2; D is perhaps TRBD1 (6 bases). This CDR3 spans 15 amino acids. Germline V gene sequence: CDR1 MNHEY, CDR2 SMNVEV (reference sequence). Between the trimmed V and J ends, which lost 5 bases and 4 bases, there was a span of 17 bases. The CDR3 spells CASSPYLTGPYGYTF. The CDR3 region has the DNA TGTGCCAGCAGTCCGTACCTTACAGGGCCCTATGGCTACACCTTC.